This entry lists 13 T cell receptor beta chains sequenced from one sample in a study of T cells in lung cancer brain metastases. Clones were sequenced by immunoSEQ multiplex PCR, and TCRdb holds only the in-frame ones, with some missing. Here the sample spans about 2,100 clones, over 80% being singletons. The sample taken for sequencing was tumor tissue from the primary lung tumor. The receptors here all came from a woman in her thirties with non-small cell lung cancer.

This chain's CDR3 is CASSSPGHLTDTQYF. In nucleotides, the CDR3 is TGTGCCAGCAGTTCCCCGGGACACCTCACAGATACGCAGTATTTT. The chain carries TRBV27 and TRBJ2-3; tentatively, D is TRBD1 (6 bases). Germline V gives CDR1 MNHEY, CDR2 SMNVEV (reference sequence). With 4 bases removed from V and 2 bases from J, the gap between germline ends came to 13 bases. The CDR3 has 15 amino acids.

This rearrangement joins TRBV29-1 to TRBJ2-6; D uncertain. The CDR3 totals 12 residues. Germline values: CDR1 SQVTM, CDR2 ANQGSEA. Trimming shortened V by 7 bases and J by 0 bases, and 4 bases separated the two germline ends. CDR3 nucleotide sequence: TGCAGCGCTAACTCTGGGGCCAACGTCCTGACTTTC. Amino acids: CSANSGANVLTF.

J is TRBJ1-2 and V is TRBV11-3; D gene uncertain. Trimming took 0 bases from V and 4 from J, leaving 12 bases between them. The V gene's germline CDR1 is SGHNT and CDR2 YENEEA. The CDR3 spans 15 residues. CDR3 DNA sequence: TGTGCCAGCAGCTTAGATCCTAGGATTGCCTATGGCTACACCTTC. It is translated as CASSLDPRIAYGYTF. Looking up the rest from reference TRBV11-3 and TRBJ1-2 gives the full variable domain: EAGVVQSPRYKIIEKKQPVAFWCNPISGHNTLYWYLQNLGQGPELLIRYENEEAVDDSQLPKDRFSAERLKGVDSTLKIQPAELGDSAVYLCASSLDPRIAYGYTFGSGTRLTVV.

The chain is built from TRBV20-1 and TRBJ2-5; the D is unclear. Germline values: CDR1 DFQATT, CDR2 SNEGSKA (reference sequence). Trimming stripped 7 bases from V and 0 bases from J, with 6 bases between. The CDR3 sequence is 11 residues long. This CDR3 reads CSGLDQETQYF. CDR3 nucleotides: TGCAGTGGGCTAGACCAAGAGACCCAGTACTTC.

This rearrangement joins TRBV19 to TRBJ1-5; D ambiguous. The CDR3 covers 14 residues. Trimming cost V 5 bases and J 0 bases, with 8 bases left between them. Germline lookup yields CDR1 LNHDA and CDR2 SQIVND (reference sequence). As DNA, the CDR3 is TGTGCCAGTAGTTGGACGGGTAGCAATCAGCCCCAGCATTTT. Amino acid sequence: CASSWTGSNQPQHF.

J is TRBJ2-7 and V is TRBV27, with D tentatively TRBD2 (6 bases). CDR3 size: 16 residues. Trimming cost V 5 bases and J 4 bases, with 21 bases left between them. From germline, CDR1 is MNHEY and CDR2 SMNVEV (reference sequence). In DNA, the CDR3 is TGTGCCAGCAGTCTAACACCCACCCTGGGGACTTACGAGCAGTACTTC. Translation gives CASSLTPTLGTYEQYF.

The rearrangement uses TRBV11-2 and TRBJ2-1; 10 bases match TRBD2. V lost 5 bases to trimming and J lost 11 bases; unmatched junction nucleotides: 12. The CDR3 extends over 15 amino acids. The germline V gene encodes CDR1 SGHAT and CDR2 FQNNGV. CDR3 sequence: CASSQEREGRLQQFF. The CDR3 DNA reads TGTGCCAGCAGCCAAGAGCGGGAGGGCCGCCTACAGCAGTTCTTC.

The chain combines TRBV18 with TRBJ2-7; the D is unclear. Looked up from germline, CDR1 is KGHSH and CDR2 is LQKENI. The CDR3 has 15 amino acids. Trimming took 2 bases from V and 6 from J, leaving 17 bases between them. CDR3 in DNA: TGTGCCAGCTCACCAGGAACGGGCCGAACCACCGAGCAGTACTTC. Amino acids: CASSPGTGRTTEQYF.

The V and J genes are TRBV5-6 and TRBJ2-1, with D possibly being TRBD2 (5 bases). V lost 6 bases and J 6 bases, leaving 19 bases between the germline ends. Germline V gene lookup returns CDR1 SGHDT and CDR2 YYEEEE. The CDR3 spans 15 residues. This CDR3 reads CASTPPGIDFNEQFF. The CDR3 coding sequence is TGTGCCAGCACCCCTCCCGGGATAGATTTCAATGAGCAGTTCTTC.

V and J are TRBV6-5 and TRBJ1-2, with 7 bases fitting TRBD1. This CDR3 region has 13 residues. Germline-derived CDR1 and CDR2 are MNHEY and SVGAGI. The junction had 7 bases not matched to a gene; V was cut back by 4 bases and J by 8 bases. DNA for the CDR3: TGTGCCAGCAGTTTAAAGGGGGCCGGGGGCTACACCTTC. This translates into CASSLKGAGGYTF.

The genes are TRBV7-9 and TRBJ2-7; TRBD1 matches at 9 bases. The junction had 6 bases not matched to a gene; V was cut back by 5 bases and J by 4 bases. The CDR3 sequence is 14 residues long. The germline gives CDR1 SEHNR, CDR2 FQNEAQ (reference sequence). The CDR3 bases are TGTGCCAGCAGCCTCAGGGACAGGGTTTACGAGCAGTACTTC. Translating it yields CASSLRDRVYEQYF.

This chain connects TRBV5-8 to TRBJ1-1; D gene unclear. Germline values: CDR1 SGHTS, CDR2 YDEGEE. The CDR3 length is 15 residues. V dropped 5 bases and J dropped 4 bases, with 18 bases sitting between them. This CDR3 reads CASRLSPVGPTEAFF. CDR3 nucleotide sequence: TGTGCCAGCAGACTTTCCCCTGTCGGCCCCACTGAAGCTTTCTTT.

Details on this clone: At one boundary the junction diverges from the germline segment, which might be a read error. This same CDR3 is encoded by further DNA sequences in the sample. CDR3 region: CASSQKETQYF. In nucleotides, the CDR3 is TGCGCCAGCAGTCAGAAAGAGACTCAGTACTTC. This chain links TRBV4-1 with TRBJ2-5; no firm D call. There are 11 residues in the CDR3. In germline, CDR1 is MGHRA, CDR2 YSYEKL.